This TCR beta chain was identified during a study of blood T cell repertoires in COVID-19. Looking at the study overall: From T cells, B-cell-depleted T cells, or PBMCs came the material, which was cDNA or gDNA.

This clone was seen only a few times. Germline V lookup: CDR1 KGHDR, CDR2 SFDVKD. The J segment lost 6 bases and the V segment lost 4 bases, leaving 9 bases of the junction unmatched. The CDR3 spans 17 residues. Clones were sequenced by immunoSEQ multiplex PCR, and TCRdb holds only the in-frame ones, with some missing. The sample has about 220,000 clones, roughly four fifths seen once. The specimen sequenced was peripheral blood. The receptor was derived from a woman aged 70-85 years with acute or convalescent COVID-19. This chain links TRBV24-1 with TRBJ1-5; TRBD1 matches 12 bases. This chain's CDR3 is CATSDHGTGGWVQPQHF. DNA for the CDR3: TGTGCCACCAGTGACCATGGGACAGGGGGCTGGGTTCAGCCCCAGCATTTT.